What follows describes a single TCR beta chain. The CDR3 covers 13 residues. The germline V gene encodes CDR1 MGHDK and CDR2 SYGVNS. The V end was cut by 11 bases, the J end by 4 bases, with 17 bases between. Clones were read by immunoSEQ multiplex PCR, and TCRdb kept only the in-frame ones, dropping some. This table has about 6,700 clones, 65% to 80% appearing once. This sample stems from a study of control samples from healthy donors and cancer patients. This receptor was identified in a male donor with melanoma. The chain employs TRBV25-1 and TRBJ1-1; TRBD1 is a possible D gene (5 bases). The sequenced sample consisted of formalin-fixed, paraffin-embedded tissue. CDR3 in amino acids: CAGGRGRCTEAFF. The CDR3 DNA follows: TGTGCCGGGGGACGGGGGAGGTGCACTGAAGCTTTCTTT.